The rows below give T cell receptor beta chains drawn from one sample of a study of response to subunit inactivated influenza vaccine. TCRdb independently ran MiXCR on the RT-PCR reads; one entry per CDR3 protein. The table shows fewer than 750,000 distinct CDR3 sequences, with 12% to 15% occurring only once. The material was PBMCs from blood, obtained 11 to 12 days after vaccination. Every receptor here comes from a man aged 45-65 years who received an inactivated influenza vaccine. The conserved cysteine and the conserved F or W are not part of the CDR3 here. Fields, in order: J gene, V gene, CDR3 protein.

J: TRBJ1-4; V: TRBV4-3; CDR3: ASSQSRDRAEKLF
J: TRBJ1-3; V: TRBV7-2; CDR3: ASSTSSGNTIY
J: TRBJ1-1; V: TRBV4-3; CDR3: ASSQGLAQTSTEAF
J: TRBJ2-1; V: TRBV25-1; CDR3: ASSFGEFEQF
J: TRBJ2-1; V: TRBV5-4; CDR3: ASSLAKSTPKQF
J: TRBJ2-3; V: TRBV28; CDR3: ASSSVLGLSDTQY
J: TRBJ1-1; V: TRBV5-1; CDR3: ASSVGQGPEAF
J: TRBJ2-1; V: TRBV20-1; CDR3: SASGGVGGAYNEQF
J: TRBJ2-1; V: TRBV4-3; CDR3: ASSQGTSGSWYNEQF
J: TRBJ1-5; V: TRBV12-3/TRBV12-4; CDR3: ASSLVGDYSNQPQH
J: TRBJ2-1; V: TRBV7-2; CDR3: ASSLAAGGKWNEQF
J: TRBJ2-5; V: TRBV29-1; CDR3: SYQGGETQY
J: TRBJ2-7; V: TRBV28; CDR3: ASSSQWTGRGYEQY
J: TRBJ2-3; V: TRBV7-2; CDR3: ASSLDRRHTDTQY
J: TRBJ2-3; V: TRBV2; CDR3: ASRPTSGITDTQY
J: TRBJ2-5; V: TRBV9; CDR3: ASSPMGQGRETQY
J: TRBJ2-1; V: TRBV7-2; CDR3: ASSARGAGSSYNEQF
J: TRBJ2-7; V: TRBV20-1; CDR3: SARRGQEPGEQY
J: TRBJ2-7; V: TRBV4-1; CDR3: ASSQHNRGPYEQY
J: TRBJ2-3; V: TRBV25-1; CDR3: ASSEFAGGADTQY
J: TRBJ2-7; V: TRBV7-9; CDR3: ASSLASSGGASYEQY
J: TRBJ1-1; V: TRBV24-1; CDR3: ATSDLPRFVTGANTEAF
J: TRBJ2-7; V: TRBV28; CDR3: ASSLPRPSYEQY
J: TRBJ2-2; V: TRBV9; CDR3: ASSVAVGELF
J: TRBJ2-1; V: TRBV6-2/TRBV6-3; CDR3: ASSYGQGPYNEQF
J: TRBJ1-5; V: TRBV20-1; CDR3: SALSRGRQSQPQH
J: TRBJ1-4; V: TRBV5-1; CDR3: ASRGTGGPNEKLF
J: TRBJ2-7; V: TRBV11-2; CDR3: ASTSILPLRLGTGLSYEQY
J: TRBJ1-2; V: TRBV6-1; CDR3: ASSTRGFDGYT
J: TRBJ2-7; V: TRBV9; CDR3: ASSRTGVEQY
J: TRBJ1-1; V: TRBV7-9; CDR3: ASSSTQDRITEAF
J: TRBJ2-5; V: TRBV24-1; CDR3: ATSDVGRKETQY
J: TRBJ2-1; V: TRBV10-1; CDR3: ATAPTGRNEQF
J: TRBJ2-3; V: TRBV9; CDR3: ASSVQGLAGADTQY
J: TRBJ1-2; V: TRBV19; CDR3: ASSINTYGYT
J: TRBJ2-7; V: TRBV29-1; CDR3: SVEGPDQHNQYEQY
J: TRBJ2-7; V: TRBV20-1; CDR3: SARDQRESYEQY
J: TRBJ1-4; V: TRBV11-2; CDR3: ASNTGTFNEKLF
J: TRBJ2-5; V: TRBV5-1; CDR3: ASSAQATQY
J: TRBJ2-6; V: TRBV11-1; CDR3: ASSLYRDRGPGANVLT
J: TRBJ2-7; V: TRBV28; CDR3: ASKLRDYSYEQY
J: TRBJ2-7; V: TRBV6-5; CDR3: ASSYTGLAGSYEQY
J: TRBJ2-3; V: TRBV30; CDR3: AWSGRGGRSSTDTQY
J: TRBJ2-1; V: TRBV11-2; CDR3: ASSLSGTSGRDEQF
J: TRBJ2-3; V: TRBV5-1; CDR3: ASSLVAAFTDTQY
J: TRBJ1-6; V: TRBV10-3; CDR3: AISVGTGNSPLH
J: TRBJ2-6; V: TRBV5-6; CDR3: ASSLLALLSGANVLT
J: TRBJ2-3; V: TRBV18; CDR3: ASSPVPSGLMRDTQY
J: TRBJ1-5; V: TRBV19; CDR3: ASKQGLQGNQPQH
J: TRBJ2-6; V: TRBV7-9; CDR3: ASSLIMAGANVLT
J: TRBJ2-5; V: TRBV5-1; CDR3: ASSPTGEYQETQY